This T cell receptor beta chain was found in a study of blood T cell repertoires in COVID-19. In the study overall: The study drew acute and convalescent COVID-19 samples from the United States, Italy and Spain.

Trimming removed 2 bases at V and 6 bases at J, with 15 bases between. Germline V gene sequence: CDR1 GTSNPN, CDR2 SVGIG (reference sequence). This CDR3 spans 14 amino acids. Repertoires were generated with immunoSEQ multiplex PCR, while TCRdb's copy carries only in-frame clones and drops some. The sample lists about 220,000 clones, around four fifths seen once, with just under 20% in the top ten. This sequence originates from a man aged 30 to 39 with active or convalescent COVID-19. The chain combines TRBV30 with TRBJ2-3; possible D gene TRBD1, 6 bases. The sample comprised peripheral blood. The CDR3: CAWSLWGRRDTQYF. CDR3 bases: TGTGCCTGGAGTTTGTGGGGGCGGAGGGATACGCAGTATTTT.